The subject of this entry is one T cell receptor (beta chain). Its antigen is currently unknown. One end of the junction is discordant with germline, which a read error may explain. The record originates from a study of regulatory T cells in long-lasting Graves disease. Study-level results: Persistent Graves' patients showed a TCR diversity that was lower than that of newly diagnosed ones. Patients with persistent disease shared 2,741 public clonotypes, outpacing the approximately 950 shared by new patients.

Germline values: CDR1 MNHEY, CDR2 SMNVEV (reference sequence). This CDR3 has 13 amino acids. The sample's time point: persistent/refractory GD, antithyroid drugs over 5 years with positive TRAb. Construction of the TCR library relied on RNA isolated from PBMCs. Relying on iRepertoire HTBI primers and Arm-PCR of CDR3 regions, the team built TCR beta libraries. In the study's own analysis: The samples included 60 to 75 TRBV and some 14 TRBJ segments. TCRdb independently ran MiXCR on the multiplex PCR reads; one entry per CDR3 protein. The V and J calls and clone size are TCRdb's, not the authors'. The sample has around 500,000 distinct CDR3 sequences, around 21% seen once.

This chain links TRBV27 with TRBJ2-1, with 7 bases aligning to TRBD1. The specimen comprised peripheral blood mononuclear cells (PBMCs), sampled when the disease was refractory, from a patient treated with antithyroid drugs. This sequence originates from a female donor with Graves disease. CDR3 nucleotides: TGTGCCAGCAGTTTATCGGGACAGAATGAGCAGTCCTTC. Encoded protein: CASSLSGQNEQSF.